Following are 28 T cell receptor beta chains from one sample sequenced in a study of radiotherapy plus CTLA-4 blockade in lung cancer. The assay was immunoSEQ multiplex PCR, and TCRdb's table has in-frame clones only and misses some. The sample includes approximately 45,000 clones, roughly 59% of them seen just once. Sample: peripheral blood, taken from a patient treated with radiotherapy plus ipilimumab. The receptors were gathered from a human donor with non-small cell lung cancer who had a partial response to radiotherapy plus ipilimumab.

This clone was recorded a few times. The gene calls are TRBV5-1 and TRBJ2-3, with 9 bases identical to TRBD2. This CDR3 comprises 16 residues. From germline, CDR1 is SGHRS and CDR2 YFSETQ. V was clipped by 4 bases and J by 0 bases; unmatched bases: 6. As DNA, the CDR3 is TGCGCCAGCAGCCCTTCAACTAGCGGGAGCACAGATACGCAGTATTTT. This codes for CASSPSTSGSTDTQYF. The entire variable domain, with the rest obtained from reference TRBV5-1 and TRBJ2-3, is as follows: KAGVTQTPRYLIKTRGQQVTLSCSPISGHRSVSWYQQTPGQGLQFLFEYFSETQRNKGNFPGRFSGRQFSNSRSEMNVSTLELGDSALYLCASSPSTSGSTDTQYFGPGTRLTVL.

The chain recombines TRBV5-1 with TRBJ2-3; 8 bases align to TRBD2. V lost 4 bases, J lost 3 bases, and 4 bases stayed unmatched. Per the germline V gene, CDR1 is SGHRS and CDR2 is YFSETQ. CDR3 size: 14 residues. CDR3: CASSPGGGTDTQYF. The CDR3 DNA reads as TGCGCCAGCAGCCCGGGAGGGGGGACAGATACGCAGTATTTT.

The rearrangement links TRBV29-1 to TRBJ2-5; perhaps TRBD2 as D (5 bases). Germline loops: CDR1 SQVTM, CDR2 ANQGSEA. Trimming took off 6 bases at V and 4 bases at J, with 9 bases between the two ends. The CDR3 spans 11 residues. CDR3 sequence: CSVASGETQYF. The DNA for the CDR3 is TGCAGCGTGGCGAGCGGAGAGACCCAGTACTTC.

This chain connects TRBV11-2 to TRBJ1-2; 7 bases are shared with TRBD1. Germline values: CDR1 SGHAT, CDR2 FQNNGV. The CDR3 totals 14 residues. With 0 bases clipped from V and 4 bases from J, the junction kept 2 bases outside the gene matches. The CDR3 nucleotides are TGTGCCAGCAGCTTAGACACAGGGGTCTATGGCTACACCTTC. Translating it yields CASSLDTGVYGYTF.

This chain connects TRBV29-1 to TRBJ2-1; 14 nucleotides line up with TRBD2. CDR3 length: 15 residues. The germline CDR1 and CDR2 sequences are SQVTM and ANQGSEA. V dropped 5 bases and J dropped 6; count of bases not matched to a gene: 6. CDR3 sequence: CSVQGLAGGVNEQFF. The DNA of the CDR3 is TGCAGCGTTCAAGGACTAGCGGGAGGCGTCAATGAGCAGTTCTTC.

The V call is TRBV27, the J call TRBJ2-1; 7 bases are shared with TRBD2. V was pared by 5 bases and J by 2 bases, with 3 bases of the junction left unmatched. CDR3 length equals 14 residues. In germline, CDR1 is MNHEY, CDR2 SMNVEV (reference sequence). The CDR3 sequence is CASSPGGTYNEQFF. DNA for the CDR3: TGTGCCAGCAGTCCCGGGGGGACCTACAATGAGCAGTTCTTC.

The gene calls are TRBV21-1 and TRBJ2-5; the table's D call, TRBD2, was not checked against the DNA. TRBV21-1 is shown as a pseudogene. This CDR3 has 14 residues. The CDR3 DNA reads as TGTGCCAGCAGCAAAGAAGAGAGTGAAGAGACCCAGTACTTC. It encodes CASSKEESEETQYF.

V gene TRBV6-5 combines with J gene TRBJ1-5, with 9 positions matching TRBD1. Germline-derived CDR1 and CDR2 are MNHEY and SVGAGI. Trimming removed 6 bases from V and 6 bases from J; junction bases left unmatched: 9. This CDR3 comprises 15 residues. In nucleotides, the CDR3 is TGTGCCAGCAGACAGACAGGGGGAACAGTTCAGCCCCAGCATTTT. Amino acids: CASRQTGGTVQPQHF.

This clone was observed once. The CDR3 protein is CASSTRARGGRTEAFF. CDR3 nucleotide sequence: TGTGCCAGCAGCACCCGGGCTAGGGGAGGTAGGACTGAAGCTTTCTTT. This sequence joins TRBV5-4 and TRBJ1-1, with TRBD1 as a possible D gene (5 bases). Trimming cost V 4 bases and J 5 bases, with 21 bases left between them. In germline, CDR1 is SGHNT, CDR2 YYREEE (reference sequence). The length of the CDR3 is 16 residues.

CDR3 nucleotides: TGCAGCGTTCTAGGGGATTGGGAGACCCAGTACTTC. Its protein product is CSVLGDWETQYF. The V gene is TRBV29-1, the J gene TRBJ2-5; weak D call: TRBD1 (5 bases). V was trimmed by 5 bases and J by 5 bases, leaving 12 bases between them. This CDR3 has 12 amino acids. The germline CDR1 and CDR2 sequences are SQVTM and ANQGSEA.

The chain combines TRBV9 with TRBJ2-6, with a weak D call TRBD1 (6 bases). Trimming left V 4 bases short and J 0 bases short, with 8 bases between. The CDR3 spans 15 residues. Germline V CDR1 and CDR2: SGDLS, YYNGEE. The CDR3 DNA sequence: TGTGCCAGCAGCAGGGGGAGCTCTGGGGCCAACGTCCTGACTTTC. As protein: CASSRGSSGANVLTF.

The chain employs TRBV9 and TRBJ2-1, with TRBD2 matching over 12 bases. Losses at the gene ends were 3 bases for V and 8 bases for J; bases not matched to a gene: 6. CDR1 is SGDLS, CDR2 YYNGEE, per germline. The CDR3 totals 15 residues. CDR3 in amino acids: CASSAQGTSGYEQFF. For the CDR3, the DNA is TGTGCCAGCAGCGCCCAAGGGACTAGCGGGTATGAGCAGTTCTTC.

The chain links TRBV10-3 to TRBJ2-7; 9 nucleotides line up with TRBD1. The CDR3 contains 13 residues. The trim removed 7 bases at V and 6 bases at J, leaving 7 bases unmatched. Germline-derived CDR1 and CDR2 are ENHRY and SYGVKD. The chain's CDR3 is CAIKEGQGSEQYF. The DNA for the CDR3 is TGTGCCATCAAAGAGGGACAGGGAAGCGAGCAGTACTTC.

The rearrangement links TRBV7-3 to TRBJ2-2; TRBD1 might be the D (5 bases). This CDR3 is built from 17 residues. Per the germline V gene, CDR1 is SGHTA and CDR2 is FQGTGA. Trimming left V 6 bases short and J 5 bases short, with 22 bases between. CDR3 nucleotides: TGTGCCAGCAGTTCACATTCCAGGGTGGGGTGGACCGGGGAGCTGTTTTTT. Protein product: CASSSHSRVGWTGELFF.

This rearrangement joins TRBV6-1 to TRBJ1-1, with D maybe TRBD1 (6 bases). The CDR3 extends over 14 amino acids. The germline gives CDR1 MNHNS, CDR2 SASEGT. V was trimmed by 6 bases and J by 1 base, leaving 12 bases between them. CDR3 amino acids: CASRQGHRNTEAFF. Here the CDR3 DNA reads TGTGCCAGCAGACAGGGACATCGGAACACTGAAGCTTTCTTT.

This chain connects TRBV10-1 to TRBJ2-1; weak D call: TRBD2 (6 bases). V was trimmed by 7 bases and J by 0 bases, leaving 28 bases between them. The CDR3 is 20 residues long. The germline V gene has CDR1 WNHNN and CDR2 SYGVQD (reference sequence). The CDR3 spells CASNGPATSPGCRSYNEQFF. CDR3 nucleotide sequence: TGCGCCAGCAATGGCCCCGCTACTAGCCCGGGGTGTCGCTCCTACAATGAGCAGTTCTTC.

The CDR3 DNA reads as TGTGCCATCAGTGGAGACAGGGGGGGAGAGACCCAGTACTTC. Protein: CAISGDRGGETQYF. The chain combines TRBV10-3 with TRBJ2-5, with TRBD1 matching 9 bases. Germline CDR1 is ENHRY and CDR2 is SYGVKD. The J segment lost 4 bases and the V segment lost 4 bases, leaving 4 bases of the junction unmatched. CDR3 length equals 14 residues.

This chain links TRBV7-2 with TRBJ1-2; TRBD1 agrees at 7 bases. The CDR3 covers 13 residues. Losses at the gene ends were 5 bases for V and 8 bases for J; bases not matched to a gene: 8. Germline CDR1 reads SGHTA; CDR2 reads FQGNSA. The CDR3 loop reads CASSRTGTVGYTF. CDR3 nucleotides: TGTGCCAGCAGCCGGACCGGGACAGTAGGCTACACCTTC.

The chain has TRBV6-1 and TRBJ2-7, with a tentative D call TRBD2 (5 bases). In germline, CDR1 is MNHNS, CDR2 SASEGT. The CDR3 sequence is 14 residues long. V lost 6 bases and J 0 bases, leaving 12 bases between the germline ends. The CDR3 loop is CASRVGLSSYEQYF. CDR3 nucleotide sequence: TGTGCCAGCAGGGTAGGACTGAGCTCCTACGAGCAGTACTTC.

The chain joins TRBV9 to TRBJ2-7, with 8 positions matching TRBD2. Germline trimming cut 4 bases from V and 6 bases from J; bases unmatched to any gene: 12. The CDR3 contains 15 residues. CDR1 and CDR2 from the germline V gene are SGDLS and YYNGEE. CDR3 sequence reads: CASSPTGGGSGEQYF. CDR3 DNA sequence: TGTGCCAGCAGCCCCACCGGCGGGGGGTCCGGCGAGCAGTACTTC.

V usage is TRBV13 and J usage is TRBJ2-3, with D unclear. Germline CDR1 reads PRHDT; CDR2 reads FYEKMQ (reference sequence). The germline V and J ends were trimmed by 3 bases and 5 bases, with 30 bases remaining between them. The CDR3 has 20 amino acids. The CDR3 is CASSFSPTSPPTVEEDTQYF. In DNA form, the CDR3 reads TGTGCCAGCAGCTTCTCCCCAACCTCCCCCCCAACCGTCGAGGAAGATACGCAGTATTTT.

V is TRBV18 and J is TRBJ1-1, with D unresolved. The CDR3 runs 14 residues. Trimming pared 1 base from V and 0 bases from J, leaving 6 bases between. Per the germline V gene, CDR1 is KGHSH and CDR2 is LQKENI. The CDR3 spells CASSPQHMNTEAFF. The CDR3 DNA is TGTGCCAGCTCACCACAACACATGAACACTGAAGCTTTCTTT.

This clone was seen a handful of times. The V gene is TRBV29-1, the J gene TRBJ1-2; TRBD1 agrees at 8 bases. The V segment lost 6 bases and the J segment 8 bases; nucleotides outside the gene matches: 14. Germline lookup yields CDR1 SQVTM and CDR2 ANQGSEA. The CDR3 covers 14 residues. The CDR3 sequence: CSVGTYRGEGGYTF. CDR3 DNA sequence: TGCAGCGTGGGGACTTACAGGGGGGAGGGGGGCTACACCTTC. Filled out from reference TRBV29-1 and TRBJ1-2, the complete variable domain reads SAVISQKPSRDICQRGTSLTIQCQVDSQVTMMFWYRQQPGQSLTLIATANQGSEATYESGFVIDKFPISRPNLTFSTLTVSNMSPEDSSIYLCSVGTYRGEGGYTFGSGTRLTVV.

A few counts support this clone. CDR3 DNA sequence: TGTGCCAGCAGTGTTTCTAGCGGTTCTAGCACAGATACGCAGTATTTT. It codes for CASSVSSGSSTDTQYF. This sequence joins TRBV6-1 and TRBJ2-3; 7 positions match TRBD2. The CDR3 totals 16 residues. J was trimmed by 0 bases and V by 4 bases; bases with no gene match: 7. Germline loops: CDR1 MNHNS, CDR2 SASEGT.

The chain's CDR3 is CSVTRLSTDTQYF. In DNA form, the CDR3 reads TGCAGCGTTACGCGGCTTAGCACAGATACGCAGTATTTT. V gene TRBV29-1 combines with J gene TRBJ2-3, with D uncertain. CDR1 SQVTM and CDR2 ANQGSEA come from the germline V gene. The CDR3 extends over 13 amino acids. Trimming left V 5 bases short and J 0 bases short, with 9 bases between.

In its sample, this clone was seen many times. The chain is built from TRBV19 and TRBJ1-2; tentative D call: TRBD1 (5 bases). The V gene's germline CDR1 is LNHDA and CDR2 SQIVND (reference sequence). V gave up 6 bases and J gave up 4 bases, with 12 bases separating them. There are 13 residues in the CDR3. CDR3: CASSKDKIYGYTF. The CDR3 nucleotides read TGTGCCAGTAGCAAGGACAAGATCTATGGCTACACCTTC.

The rearrangement links TRBV7-9 to TRBJ2-7; D remains unclear. CDR3 size: 12 residues. CDR1 is SEHNR and CDR2 is FQNEAQ in the germline V gene (reference sequence). V lost 3 bases and J lost 5, with 8 bases in between. DNA of the CDR3: TGTGCCAGCAGCTTTGAGATCGACGAGCAGTACTTC. This sequence encodes CASSFEIDEQYF.

This clone turned up a few times. V usage is TRBV6-5 and J usage is TRBJ2-4; the D is unclear. V was trimmed by 6 bases and J by 8 bases, leaving 17 bases between them. CDR1 is MNHEY, CDR2 SVGAGI, per germline. The CDR3 runs to 14 residues. This CDR3 reads CASRSPGSVDIQYF. The CDR3, as DNA: TGTGCCAGCAGATCCCCCGGGTCCGTGGACATTCAGTACTTC.